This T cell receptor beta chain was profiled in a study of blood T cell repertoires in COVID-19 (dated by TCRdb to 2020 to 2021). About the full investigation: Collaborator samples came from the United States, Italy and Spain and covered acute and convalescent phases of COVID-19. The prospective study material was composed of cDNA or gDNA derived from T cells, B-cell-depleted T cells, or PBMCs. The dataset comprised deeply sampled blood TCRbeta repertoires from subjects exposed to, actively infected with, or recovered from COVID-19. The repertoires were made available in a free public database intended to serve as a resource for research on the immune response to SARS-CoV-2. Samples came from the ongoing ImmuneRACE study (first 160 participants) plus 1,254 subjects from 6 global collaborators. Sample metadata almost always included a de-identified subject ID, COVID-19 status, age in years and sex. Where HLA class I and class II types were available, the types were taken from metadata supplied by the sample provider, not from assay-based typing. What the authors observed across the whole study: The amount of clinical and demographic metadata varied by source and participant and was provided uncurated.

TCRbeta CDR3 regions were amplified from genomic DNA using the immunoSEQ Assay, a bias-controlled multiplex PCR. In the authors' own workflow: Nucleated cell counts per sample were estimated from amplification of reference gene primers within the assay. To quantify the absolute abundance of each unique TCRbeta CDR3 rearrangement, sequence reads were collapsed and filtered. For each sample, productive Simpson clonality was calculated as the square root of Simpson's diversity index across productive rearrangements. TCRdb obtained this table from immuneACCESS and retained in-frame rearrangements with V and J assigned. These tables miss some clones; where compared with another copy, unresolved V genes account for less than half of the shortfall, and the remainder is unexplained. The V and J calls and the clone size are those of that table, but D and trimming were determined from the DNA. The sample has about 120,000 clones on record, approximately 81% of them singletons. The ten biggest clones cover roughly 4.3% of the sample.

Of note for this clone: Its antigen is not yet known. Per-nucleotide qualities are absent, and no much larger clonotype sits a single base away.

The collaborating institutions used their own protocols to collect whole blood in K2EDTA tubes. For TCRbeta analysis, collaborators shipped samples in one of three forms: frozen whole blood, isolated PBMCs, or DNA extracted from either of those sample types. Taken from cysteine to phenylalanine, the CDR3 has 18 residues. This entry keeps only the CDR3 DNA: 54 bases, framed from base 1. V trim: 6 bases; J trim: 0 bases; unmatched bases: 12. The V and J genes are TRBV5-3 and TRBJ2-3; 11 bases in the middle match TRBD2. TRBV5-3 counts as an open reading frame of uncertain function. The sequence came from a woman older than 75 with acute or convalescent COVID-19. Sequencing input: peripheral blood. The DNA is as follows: TGTGCCAGAAACAGAGGCCTAGCGGGGGGTTCTAGCACAGATACGCAGTATTTT. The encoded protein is CARNRGLAGGSSTDTQYF.